These 20 T cell receptor beta chains came from one sample sequenced in a study of CD8 T cells in Susac syndrome. Reverse transcription of roughly 0.45 to 1 ug RNA was performed with random hexamers. TCRdb analysed the immunoSEQ multiplex PCR reads with MiXCR anew, one entry per CDR3 protein. The sample has around 300,000 distinct CDR3 sequences, almost 85% seen once; the top ten hold approximately 0.2%. What was sequenced was CD8+ T cells from PBMCs. The source is a human donor with multiple sclerosis.

The chain has TRBV20-1 and TRBJ1-5; D is perhaps TRBD1 (5 bases). Germline V gene sequence: CDR1 DFQATT, CDR2 SNEGSKA (reference sequence). There are 15 residues in the CDR3. The V gene lost 4 bases and the J gene lost 7 bases, with 20 bases spanning the gap. The CDR3 is CSAKSDMGPRQPQHF. CDR3 nucleotide sequence: TGCAGTGCTAAATCCGATATGGGGCCTCGACAGCCCCAGCATTTT.

The chain carries TRBV27 and TRBJ2-7, with D possibly TRBD1 on 6 matching bases. V was trimmed by 2 bases and J by 7 bases, leaving 15 bases between them. Per the germline V gene, CDR1 is MNHEY and CDR2 is SMNVEV (reference sequence). This CDR3 has 14 residues. CDR3 DNA: TGTGCCAGCAGTTTACTCACAGGGACGGGGGAGCAGTACTTC. Protein sequence: CASSLLTGTGEQYF.

The genes are TRBV27 and TRBJ2-2; D is possibly TRBD2 (6 bases). The CDR3 is made up of 18 amino acids. The germline V and J ends were trimmed by 2 bases and 4 bases, with 20 bases remaining between them. Germline loops: CDR1 MNHEY, CDR2 SMNVEV (reference sequence). The CDR3 nucleotides read TGTGCCAGCAGTTTAACCCCGATACCGGGACTCCCCACCGGGGAGCTGTTTTTT. Amino acid sequence: CASSLTPIPGLPTGELFF.

V and J are TRBV4-3 and TRBJ2-2; possibly TRBD1 for D (6 bases). Trimming took off 2 bases at V and 5 bases at J, with 9 bases between the two ends. Germline CDR1 and CDR2: LGHNA and YSLEER. The CDR3 runs 14 residues. As DNA, the CDR3 is TGCGCCAGCAGCCAAAGGACAGCAACCGGGGAGCTGTTTTTT. As protein: CASSQRTATGELFF.

This chain links TRBV4-2 with TRBJ1-3, with D possibly matching TRBD1 (5 bases). The CDR3 has 16 residues. V shed 3 bases and J shed 1 base, with 13 bases lying between them. Germline loops: CDR1 LGHNA, CDR2 YNFKEQ. The CDR3: CASSQGDAASGNTIYF. The CDR3 DNA reads TGTGCCAGCAGCCAGGGGGACGCGGCGTCTGGAAACACCATATATTTT.

This chain links TRBV20-1 with TRBJ2-7, with TRBD1 matching over 7 bases. Germline V gene sequence: CDR1 DFQATT, CDR2 SNEGSKA (reference sequence). The CDR3 loop spans 13 amino acids. V lost 6 bases and J lost 4; bases outside the gene matches: 9. The DNA of the CDR3 is TGCAGTGCGGAACAGGGGCTTAGGTACGAGCAGTACTTC. This translates into CSAEQGLRYEQYF.

CDR3 sequence reads: CASSYPIGLRGNTEAFF. DNA for the CDR3: TGTGCCAGCAGTTACCCGATAGGGTTGAGAGGGAACACTGAAGCTTTCTTT. The V gene is TRBV6-2 or TRBV6-3, the J gene TRBJ1-1; D is uncertain. The CDR3 is 17 amino acids. V was clipped by 2 bases and J by 1 base, with 17 bases between them. The germline CDR1 and CDR2 sequences are MNHEY and SVGEGT.

The rearrangement links TRBV27 to TRBJ2-7; 8 bases match TRBD1. The CDR3 contains 15 residues. Germline lookup yields CDR1 MNHEY and CDR2 SMNVEV (reference sequence). V lost 2 bases and J lost 1; bases outside the gene matches: 4. The CDR3 sequence: CASSLGGTGSYEQYF. CDR3 sequence (DNA): TGTGCCAGCAGTTTAGGTGGGACAGGTTCCTACGAGCAGTACTTC.

The gene calls are TRBV20-1 and TRBJ2-2, with 9 bases lining up with TRBD1. The CDR3 is 13 amino acids. CDR1 DFQATT and CDR2 SNEGSKA come from the germline V gene (reference sequence). Trimming at V came to 5 bases and at J to 6 bases, leaving 4 bases not matched to a gene. The CDR3: CSAYNRGPGELFF. The CDR3 DNA reads as TGCAGTGCTTACAACAGGGGGCCCGGGGAGCTGTTTTTT.

The chain is built from TRBV4-3 and TRBJ2-4; no reliable D call. This CDR3 has 15 amino acids. Germline V gives CDR1 LGHNA, CDR2 YSLEER. V dropped 0 bases and J dropped 0 bases, with 6 bases sitting between them. CDR3 coding DNA: TGCGCCAGCAGCCAAGAAACGGCAGCCAAAAACATTCAGTACTTC. Residues: CASSQETAAKNIQYF.

This chain's CDR3 is CASSWGLVYEQFF. CDR3 bases: TGTGCCAGCAGTTGGGGACTAGTCTATGAGCAGTTCTTC. The rearrangement joins TRBV27 to TRBJ2-1; TRBD2 aligns across 8 bases. V lost 4 bases to trimming and J lost 8 bases; unmatched junction nucleotides: 4. The CDR3 loop spans 13 amino acids. Germline lookup yields CDR1 MNHEY and CDR2 SMNVEV (reference sequence).

The chain uses TRBV6-2 or TRBV6-3 and TRBJ1-4, with D possibly matching TRBD1 (6 bases). V shed 0 bases and J shed 6 bases, with 17 bases lying between them. The CDR3 length is 17 residues. The germline V gene has CDR1 MNHEY and CDR2 SVGEGT. CDR3 region: CASSYSGLGAPDEKLFF. For the CDR3, the DNA is TGTGCCAGCAGTTACTCGGGATTGGGGGCACCGGATGAAAAACTGTTTTTT.

The chain couples TRBV14 to TRBJ2-1; D is undetermined. The germline CDR1 and CDR2 sequences are SGHDN and FVKESK. The V end was cut by 1 base, the J end by 3 bases, with 10 bases between. The CDR3 runs 15 residues. This chain's CDR3 is CASSQGRGYYNEQFF. CDR3 coding DNA: TGTGCCAGCAGCCAAGGGCGCGGATACTACAATGAGCAGTTCTTC.

The rearrangement joins TRBV4-3 to TRBJ1-3, with D tentatively TRBD1 (5 bases). The CDR3 totals 15 residues. The V gene's germline CDR1 is LGHNA and CDR2 YSLEER. The germline V and J ends were trimmed by 5 bases and 8 bases, with 19 bases remaining between them. CDR3 sequence (DNA): TGCGCCAGCAGCTCACGAGGCAGGGCGGCGGACACCATATATTTT. This sequence encodes CASSSRGRAADTIYF.

The rearrangement uses TRBV15 and TRBJ2-7; 10 nucleotides line up with TRBD2. CDR3 length: 15 amino acids. Germline lookup yields CDR1 LNHNV and CDR2 YYDKDF (reference sequence). The V and J ends lost 5 bases and 3 bases, in that order; junction bases with no gene match: 7. The CDR3 DNA is TGTGCCACCAGCGATCACACTAGCGGGAACTACGAGCAGTACTTC. It codes for CATSDHTSGNYEQYF.

The V and J genes are TRBV7-9 and TRBJ2-7; TRBD1 matches 8 bases. CDR3 length equals 15 residues. V trimming: 1 base; J trimming: 5 bases; junction bases outside the gene matches: 7. Germline values: CDR1 SEHNR, CDR2 FQNEAQ (reference sequence). CDR3 nucleotides: TGTGCCAGCAGCTTAGGCCAGGGGGCTGAGGACGAGCAGTACTTC. It translates to CASSLGQGAEDEQYF.

The J gene is TRBJ2-7, the V gene TRBV2, with D unresolved. Germline CDR1 reads SNHLY; CDR2 reads FYNNEI. The CDR3 sequence is 12 residues long. V was trimmed by 3 bases and J by 6 bases, leaving 9 bases between them. As DNA, the CDR3 is TGTGCCAGCAGTGAGGTATTCCCCGAGCAGTACTTC. It yields the protein CASSEVFPEQYF.

CDR3 amino acids: CASSVDDSVWEQYF. Written as DNA, the CDR3 is TGTGCCAGCAGCGTAGATGACAGCGTTTGGGAGCAGTACTTC. This chain links TRBV9 with TRBJ2-7; D is perhaps TRBD1 (5 bases). This CDR3 has 14 residues. Looked up from germline, CDR1 is SGDLS and CDR2 is YYNGEE. V was trimmed by 0 bases and J by 7 bases, leaving 14 bases between them.

The rearrangement links TRBV9 to TRBJ2-3; D not certain. Germline V gives CDR1 SGDLS, CDR2 YYNGEE. This CDR3 is 15 amino acids long. V shed 0 bases and J shed 2 bases, with 10 bases lying between them. DNA for the CDR3: TGTGCCAGCAGCGTAGGGCTGGAAAACACAGATACGCAGTATTTT. Amino acids: CASSVGLENTDTQYF.

The V and J genes are TRBV12-3 or TRBV12-4 and TRBJ2-1; 9 nucleotides align to TRBD2. This CDR3 has 13 amino acids. V lost 9 bases, J lost 8 bases, and 8 bases stayed unmatched. CDR3 protein: CASRVSGRYEQFF. CDR3 nucleotide sequence: TGTGCCAGTAGAGTCAGCGGGAGGTATGAGCAGTTCTTC.